The entry below describes one T cell receptor beta chain. Its target is unknown. The data belong to a study of cytomegalovirus exposure and HLA in healthy donors. Whole-study findings and limits: A previous analysis found most TCR beta V segments productive roughly 90% or roughly 30% of the time. The study had only CMV serostatus as immune exposure information.

The PCR made use of 60 Vbeta and 13 Jbeta primers. TCRdb's table, derived via immunoSEQ multiplex PCR, lists solely in-frame clones and lacks some. This table holds roughly 72,000 clones, almost 80% found once. Trimming took off 7 bases at V and 5 bases at J, with 12 bases between the two ends. In germline, CDR1 is SQVTM, CDR2 ANQGSEA. The CDR3 sequence is 12 residues long. J is TRBJ2-1 and V is TRBV29-1; D is undetermined. This receptor was taken from a woman aged 40 to 50 in good health and CMV-seropositive. The specimen sequenced was PBMCs. The CDR3: CSAVVANNEQFF. CDR3 nucleotides: TGCAGCGCAGTGGTAGCCAACAATGAGCAGTTCTTC.